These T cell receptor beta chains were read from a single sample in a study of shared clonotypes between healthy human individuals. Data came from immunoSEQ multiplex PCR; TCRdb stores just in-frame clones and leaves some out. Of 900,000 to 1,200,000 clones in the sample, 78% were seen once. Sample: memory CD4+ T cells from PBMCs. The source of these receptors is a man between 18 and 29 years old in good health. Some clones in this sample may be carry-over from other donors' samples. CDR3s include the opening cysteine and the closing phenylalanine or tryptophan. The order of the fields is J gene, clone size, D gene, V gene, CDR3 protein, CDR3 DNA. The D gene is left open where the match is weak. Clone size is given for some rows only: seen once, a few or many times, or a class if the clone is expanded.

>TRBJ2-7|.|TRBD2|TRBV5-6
CASSRGTSDPGEQYF
TGTGCCAGCAGCCGAGGGACTAGCGATCCAGGGGAGCAGTACTTC
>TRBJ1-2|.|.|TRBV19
CASNTGQPNYGYTF
TGTGCCAGTAATACGGGGCAGCCCAACTATGGCTACACCTTC
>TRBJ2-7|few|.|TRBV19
CASSGTPGYEQYF
TGTGCCAGTAGCGGGACGCCAGGCTACGAGCAGTACTTC
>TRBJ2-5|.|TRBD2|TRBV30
CAWSGGTTQYF
TGTGCCTGGAGTGGGGGGACTACGCAGTACTTC
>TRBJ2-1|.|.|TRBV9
CASRVESGLAGSYNEQFF
TGTGCCAGCAGAGTAGAGTCGGGGTTGGCGGGCTCCTACAATGAGCAGTTCTTC
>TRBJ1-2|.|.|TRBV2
CASSYIQGVGNYGYTF
TGTGCCAGCAGCTACATCCAGGGCGTAGGGAACTATGGCTACACCTTC
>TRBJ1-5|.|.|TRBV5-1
CASSPGSIWDQPQHF
TGCGCCAGCAGCCCCGGGTCGATTTGGGATCAGCCCCAGCATTTT
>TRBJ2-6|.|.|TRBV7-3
CASKAGSGANVLTF
TGTGCCAGCAAAGCAGGATCTGGGGCCAACGTCCTGACTTTC
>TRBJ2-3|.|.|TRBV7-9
CASSPRNGKDTQYF
TGTGCCAGCAGCCCTAGGAATGGGAAAGATACGCAGTATTTT
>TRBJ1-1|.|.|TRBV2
CASSSEVQSEAFF
TGTGCCAGCAGTTCTGAAGTCCAATCTGAAGCTTTCTTT
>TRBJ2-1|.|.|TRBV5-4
CASSLQGGNEQFF
TGTGCCAGCAGCTTGCAGGGGGGAAATGAGCAGTTCTTC
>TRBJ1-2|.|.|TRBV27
CASSPAGGAGHGYTF
TGTGCCAGCAGTCCCGCCGGGGGCGCAGGGCATGGCTACACCTTC
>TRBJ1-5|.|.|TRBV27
CASSFLNQPQHF
TGTGCCAGCAGTTTCCTCAATCAGCCCCAGCATTTT
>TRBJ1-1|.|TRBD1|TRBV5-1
CASSTGQGENTEAFF
TGCGCCAGCAGCACAGGACAGGGGGAGAACACTGAAGCTTTCTTT
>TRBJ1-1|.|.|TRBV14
CASSLGRYTEAFF
TGTGCCAGCAGCCTAGGGAGGTACACTGAAGCTTTCTTT
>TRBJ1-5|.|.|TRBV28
CASTSENPQPQHF
TGTGCCAGCACCTCCGAGAACCCGCAGCCCCAGCATTTT
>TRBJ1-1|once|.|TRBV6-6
CASGGGRGNRNTEAFF
TGTGCCAGCGGGGGGGGAAGAGGGAACAGGAACACTGAAGCTTTCTTT
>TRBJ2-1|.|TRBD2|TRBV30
CAWSSWTSGIAGYSEQFF
TGTGCCTGGAGTTCCTGGACTAGCGGGATAGCAGGGTATAGTGAGCAGTTCTTC
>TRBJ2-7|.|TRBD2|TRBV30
CAWSPLAGGSYF
TGTGCCTGGAGTCCTCTGGCGGGAGGGTCCTACTTC
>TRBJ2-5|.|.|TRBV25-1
CASSEFRGQQETQYF
TGTGCCAGCAGTGAATTCAGGGGTCAGCAAGAGACCCAGTACTTC
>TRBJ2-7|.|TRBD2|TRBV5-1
CASRGLAGNSYEQYF
TGCGCCAGCAGGGGACTAGCGGGGAACTCCTACGAGCAGTACTTC
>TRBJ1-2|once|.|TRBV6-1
CASSEAGRGSYGYTF
TGTGCCAGCAGTGAAGCGGGCAGGGGATCCTATGGCTACACCTTC
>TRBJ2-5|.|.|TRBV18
CASSPPLAVGETQYF
TGTGCCAGCTCACCACCGCTTGCCGTCGGGGAGACCCAGTACTTC
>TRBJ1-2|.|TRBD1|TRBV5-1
CASSLGQGAGYGYTF
TGCGCCAGCAGCTTGGGACAGGGGGCTGGATATGGCTACACCTTC
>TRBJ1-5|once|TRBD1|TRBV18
CASSLRDRTQPQHF
TGTGCCAGCTCGCTCCGGGACAGAACGCAGCCCCAGCATTTT
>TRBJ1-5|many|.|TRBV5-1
CASSPVPSQVGSNQPQHF
TGCGCCAGCAGCCCGGTCCCGAGTCAGGTCGGCAGCAATCAGCCCCAGCATTTT